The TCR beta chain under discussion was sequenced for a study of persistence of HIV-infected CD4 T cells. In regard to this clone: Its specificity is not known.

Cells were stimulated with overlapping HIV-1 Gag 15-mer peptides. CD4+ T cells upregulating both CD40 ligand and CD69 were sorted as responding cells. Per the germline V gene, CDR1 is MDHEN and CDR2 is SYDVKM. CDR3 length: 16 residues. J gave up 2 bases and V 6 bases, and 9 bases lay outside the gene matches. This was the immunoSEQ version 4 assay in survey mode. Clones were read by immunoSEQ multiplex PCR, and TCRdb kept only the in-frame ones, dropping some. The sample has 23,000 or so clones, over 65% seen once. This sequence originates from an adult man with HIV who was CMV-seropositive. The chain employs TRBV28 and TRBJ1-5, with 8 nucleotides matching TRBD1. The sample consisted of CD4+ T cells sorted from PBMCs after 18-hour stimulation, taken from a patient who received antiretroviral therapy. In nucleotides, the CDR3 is TGTGCCAGCAGCCCTCCAGGGGGCGCGGGCAATCAGCCCCAGCATTTT. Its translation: CASSPPGGAGNQPQHF.